The T cell receptor beta chain under discussion was sequenced for a study of CD8+CD57+ T cells in acquired aplastic anemia (dated by TCRdb to the late 2010s). Turning to the overall study: On average, sorted CD4+ and CD8+ cells yielded approximately 3 ug of extracted DNA, with a range of roughly 0.18 to 30 ug. A CD8+CD57+ expansion meant a frequency higher than the mean frequency seen in healthy subjects.

The patients picked for sequencing were ones in whom flow cytometry had shown an expansion of CD8+CD57+ cells. All patients had severe acquired aplastic anemia diagnosed by International Study of Aplastic Anemia and Agranulocytosis and Camitta criteria. No patient had received any therapy when blood was sampled. In this study, sorted CD4+ and CD8+ T cells from the blood of healthy subjects and of severe aplastic anemia patients had their TCR repertoires deep-sequenced. Patients were enrolled in the USA under clinicaltrials.gov protocols 00001620, 01623167, 00001397, 00071045, 00081523 and 00961064. Ficoll-Paque density gradient centrifugation was used to isolate peripheral blood mononuclear cells. CD4+ and CD8+ T cells were sorted by FACS or magnetic beads before DNA extraction. The sample holds many counts of this clonotype. No cognate antigen has been identified for it. Nothing much larger sits one base from this clone, and base qualities are not available.

As encoded in the germline V gene (reference sequence), CDR1 is MNHEY while CDR2 is SMNVEV. V ends up 5 bases short and J 8 bases short, with an unmatched junction base count of 21. The CDR3 measures 18 amino acids from cysteine to phenylalanine. Only the CDR3 region is kept as DNA, spanning 54 bases read in frame from base 1. What the work shows at the level of the full study, not this receptor alone: Patients and healthy controls showed no significant difference in CD8+ Simpson's diversity (P=0.060). Although 25 to 30 CD8+ CDR3 sequences were shared by patients and controls, these sequences appeared highly expressed in patients and within the immunodominant clones of patients.

Profiling of TCR beta VDJ combinations and CDR3 sequences used genomic DNA as the template. TCR repertoire sequencing was run on an Illumina HiSeq 2000. The study's processing was this. Repertoires were assessed using TRBV/TRBJ rearrangement plots, CDR3 size and DJ length profiles, and Simpson's diversity index. The most abundant DNA sequence in the deep sequencing data was taken as the immunodominant clone. CDR3 amino acid sequences were screened for sharing across subjects and were compared with published repertoires and the VDJdb database. Starting from the raw public reads, TCRdb applied fastp trimming at Q25, assembled clones with MiXCR and retained in-frame beta chains. All rows with the same CDR3 protein become a single entry with the most common DNA and genes. These V and J calls originate from TCRdb's pipeline instead of the authors' own analysis. This sample gives over 250,000 distinct CDR3 sequences in total; about 50% of them show up just once. Of the sample, approximately 1.3% falls within the top ten clones.

The receptor was isolated from a human donor with aplastic anemia. The chain is encoded by TRBV27 joined to TRBJ1-2, with 9 junctional bases fitting TRBD1. The sequenced material came from sorted CD4+, CD8+, or CD8+CD57+ T cells (not recorded which) from PBMCs. The sequence in DNA is TGTGCCAGCAGTCCCTGGGGGGGACAGGGCTCGTCTCACGGCGGCTACACCTTC. Translation gives CASSPWGGQGSSHGGYTF.